This T cell receptor (beta chain) was profiled in a study of shared clonotypes between healthy human individuals. Study summary: CD8 memory received one plate per donor, CD8 naive two, CD4 memory three and CD4 naive three. Findings and caveats of the study: Among non-shared clonotypes, generation probabilities were lower than among those shared by all four donors.

The authors split each subset's genomic DNA evenly across several immunoSEQ plates. The protocol was immunoSEQ multiplex PCR, while the TCRdb copy is restricted to in-frame clones and leaves out a portion. The sample includes 2 million to 2.5 million clones, approximately 94% of them seen just once. This clone was observed a single time. Its matching antigen is unknown. Per the germline V gene, CDR1 is KGHSH and CDR2 is LQKENI. The CDR3 is 14 residues long. V gave up 3 bases and J gave up 6 bases, with 14 bases separating them. This sequence was found in a man aged 18 to 30 in good health. This chain links TRBV18 with TRBJ1-2; D gene ambiguous. Sequencing used naive CD4+ T cells sorted from blood. The sample's subset: CD45RA+ positively selected. The CDR3 nucleotides are TGTGCCAGCTCACCTTTGAGGGTGGGGAATGGCTACACCTTC. This codes for CASSPLRVGNGYTF.